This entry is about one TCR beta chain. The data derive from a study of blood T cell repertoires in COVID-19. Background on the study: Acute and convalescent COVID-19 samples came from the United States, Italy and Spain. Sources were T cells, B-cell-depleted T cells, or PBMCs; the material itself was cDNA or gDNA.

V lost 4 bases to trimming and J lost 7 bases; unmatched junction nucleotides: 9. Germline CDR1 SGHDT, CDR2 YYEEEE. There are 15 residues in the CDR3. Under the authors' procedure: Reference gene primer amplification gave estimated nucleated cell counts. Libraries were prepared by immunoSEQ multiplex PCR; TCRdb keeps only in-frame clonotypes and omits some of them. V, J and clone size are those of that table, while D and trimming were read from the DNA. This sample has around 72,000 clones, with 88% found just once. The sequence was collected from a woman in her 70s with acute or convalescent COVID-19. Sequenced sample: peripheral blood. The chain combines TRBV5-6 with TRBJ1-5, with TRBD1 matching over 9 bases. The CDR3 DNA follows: TGTGCCAGCAGCCCTTGGGACAGGGCAAAGCAGCCCCAGCATTTT. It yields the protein CASSPWDRAKQPQHF.